This T cell receptor beta chain was sequenced during a study of control samples from healthy donors and cancer patients. Produced via immunoSEQ multiplex PCR; TCRdb's table is partial and in-frame only. Here the sample spans roughly 140,000 clones, approximately 91% being singletons. Trimming took 4 bases from V and 6 from J; bases not matched to a gene: 17. Per the germline V gene, CDR1 is MNHEY and CDR2 is SMNVEV (reference sequence). The CDR3 consists of 19 residues. This sequence joins TRBV27 and TRBJ2-1, with 11 bases lining up with TRBD1. The sequence was obtained from a man aged 30 to 39 in good health. The sample was blood. CDR3 amino acids: CASSYTYPPGQGDFNEQFF. CDR3 coding DNA: TGTGCCAGCAGTTACACCTATCCTCCGGGACAGGGGGATTTCAATGAGCAGTTCTTC.